This section outlines one T cell receptor beta chain sequence together with its context. Clones were read by immunoSEQ multiplex PCR, and TCRdb kept only the in-frame ones, dropping some. The table includes a few hundred thousand clones, approximately 95% detected once. The entry originates in a study of shared T cell receptors in the human thymus. CDR3 length equals 16 residues. Trimming took 6 bases from V and 2 from J, leaving 19 bases between them. Germline V gene data show CDR1 as MDHEN and CDR2 as SYDVKM. Sequencing was done on a sample of thymocytes. V gene TRBV28 combines with J gene TRBJ2-5, with D perhaps matching TRBD1 (6 bases). The TCR comes from a human donor. CDR3 region: CASSRQDHHIQETQYF. In DNA, the CDR3 is TGTGCCAGCAGCCGACAGGACCACCACATACAAGAGACCCAGTACTTC.